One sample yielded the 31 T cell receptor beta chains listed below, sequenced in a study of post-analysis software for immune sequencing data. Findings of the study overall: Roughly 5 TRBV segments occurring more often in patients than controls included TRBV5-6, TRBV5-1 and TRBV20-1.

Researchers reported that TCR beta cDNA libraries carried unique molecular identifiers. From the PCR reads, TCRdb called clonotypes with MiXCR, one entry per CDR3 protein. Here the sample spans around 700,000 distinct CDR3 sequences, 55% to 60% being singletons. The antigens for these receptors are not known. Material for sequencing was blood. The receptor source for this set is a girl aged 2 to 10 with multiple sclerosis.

CDR3 nucleotides: TGTGCCAGCAGTCGGGGGGTGGGCGAGAACACCGGGGAGCTGTTTTTT. Its translation: CASSRGVGENTGELFF. The V and J genes are TRBV12-3 or TRBV12-4 and TRBJ2-2; TRBD2 matches 7 bases. The CDR3 is 16 residues long. V lost 5 bases to trimming and J lost 1 base; unmatched junction nucleotides: 7.

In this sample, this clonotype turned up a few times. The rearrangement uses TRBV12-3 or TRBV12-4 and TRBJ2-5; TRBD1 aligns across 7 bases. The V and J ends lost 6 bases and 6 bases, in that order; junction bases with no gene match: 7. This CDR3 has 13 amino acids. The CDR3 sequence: CASSTGAGKTQYF. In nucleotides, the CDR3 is TGTGCCAGCAGCACAGGGGCTGGGAAGACCCAGTACTTC.

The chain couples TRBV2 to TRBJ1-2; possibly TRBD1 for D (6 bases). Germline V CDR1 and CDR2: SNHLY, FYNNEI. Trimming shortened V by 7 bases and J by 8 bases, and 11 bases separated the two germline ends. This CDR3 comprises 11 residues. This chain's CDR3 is CASNSGTGYTF. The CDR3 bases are TGTGCCAGCAATTCAGGGACAGGCTACACCTTC.

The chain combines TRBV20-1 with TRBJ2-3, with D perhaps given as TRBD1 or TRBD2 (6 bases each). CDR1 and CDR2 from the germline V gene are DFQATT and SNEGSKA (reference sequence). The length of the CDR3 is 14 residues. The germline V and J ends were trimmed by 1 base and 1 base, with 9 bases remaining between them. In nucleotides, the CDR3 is TGCAGTGCTAGAGTCGGGGGCGGCACAGATACGCAGTATTTT. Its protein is CSARVGGGTDTQYF.

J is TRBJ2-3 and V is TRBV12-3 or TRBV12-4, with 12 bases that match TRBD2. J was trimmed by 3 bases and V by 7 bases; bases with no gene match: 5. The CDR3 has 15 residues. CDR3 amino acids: CASKTSGRETDTQYF. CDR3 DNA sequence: TGTGCCAGCAAGACTAGCGGGAGAGAGACAGATACGCAGTATTTT.

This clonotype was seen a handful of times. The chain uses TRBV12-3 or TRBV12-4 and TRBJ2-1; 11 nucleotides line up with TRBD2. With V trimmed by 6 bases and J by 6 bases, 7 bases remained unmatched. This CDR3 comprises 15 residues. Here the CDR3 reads CASSLGLAGFNEQFF. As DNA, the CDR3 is TGTGCCAGCAGCCTTGGACTAGCGGGCTTCAATGAGCAGTTCTTC.

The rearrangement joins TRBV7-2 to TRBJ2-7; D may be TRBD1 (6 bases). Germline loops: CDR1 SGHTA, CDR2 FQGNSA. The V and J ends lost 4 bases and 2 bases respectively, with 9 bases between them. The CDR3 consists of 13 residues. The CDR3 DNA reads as TGTGCCAGCAGCTACAGGGAAACCTACGAGCAGTACTTC. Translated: CASSYRETYEQYF.

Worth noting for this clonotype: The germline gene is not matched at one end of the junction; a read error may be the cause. As DNA, the CDR3 is TGTGCTAGCAGCCCCGCCGGCCTGTATAGCACAGATACGCAGTATTTT. Protein sequence: CASSPAGLYSTDTQYF. The chain couples TRBV7-7 to TRBJ2-3; D is unclear. Germline V gene data show CDR1 as SSHAT and CDR2 as FNYEAQ (reference sequence). CDR3 length equals 16 residues.

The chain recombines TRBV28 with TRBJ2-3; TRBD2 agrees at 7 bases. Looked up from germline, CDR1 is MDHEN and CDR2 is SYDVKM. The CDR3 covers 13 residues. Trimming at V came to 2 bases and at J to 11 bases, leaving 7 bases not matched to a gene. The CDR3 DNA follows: TGTGCCAGCAGTTTACGGCTAGCGGAGAGGCAGTATTTT. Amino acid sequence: CASSLRLAERQYF.

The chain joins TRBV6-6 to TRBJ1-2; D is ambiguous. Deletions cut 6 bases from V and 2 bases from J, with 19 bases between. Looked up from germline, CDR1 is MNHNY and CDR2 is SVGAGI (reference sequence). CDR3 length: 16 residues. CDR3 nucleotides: TGTGCCAGCAGGACCACCAGACCGACGGGGAACTATGGCTACACCTTC. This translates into CASRTTRPTGNYGYTF.

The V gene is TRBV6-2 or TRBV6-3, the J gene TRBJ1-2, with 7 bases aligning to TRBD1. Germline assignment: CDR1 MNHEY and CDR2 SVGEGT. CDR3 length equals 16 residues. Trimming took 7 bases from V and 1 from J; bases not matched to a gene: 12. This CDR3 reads CASNLQWTGLNYGYTF. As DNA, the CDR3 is TGTGCCAGCAATTTACAGTGGACAGGACTTAACTATGGCTACACCTTC.

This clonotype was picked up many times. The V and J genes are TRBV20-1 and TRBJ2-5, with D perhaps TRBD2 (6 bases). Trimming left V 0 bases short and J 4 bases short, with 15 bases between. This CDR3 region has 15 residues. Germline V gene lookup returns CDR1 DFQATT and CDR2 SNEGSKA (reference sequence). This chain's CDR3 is CSARDVQEGRETQYF. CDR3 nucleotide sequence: TGCAGTGCTAGAGATGTACAGGAGGGTCGAGAGACCCAGTACTTC.

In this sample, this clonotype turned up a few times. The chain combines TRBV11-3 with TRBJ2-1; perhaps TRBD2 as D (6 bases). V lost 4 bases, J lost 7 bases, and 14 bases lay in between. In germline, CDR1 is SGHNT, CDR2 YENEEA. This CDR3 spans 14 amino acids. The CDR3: CASSSPGLRNEQFF. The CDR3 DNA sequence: TGTGCCAGCAGCTCTCCGGGACTCAGGAATGAGCAGTTCTTC.

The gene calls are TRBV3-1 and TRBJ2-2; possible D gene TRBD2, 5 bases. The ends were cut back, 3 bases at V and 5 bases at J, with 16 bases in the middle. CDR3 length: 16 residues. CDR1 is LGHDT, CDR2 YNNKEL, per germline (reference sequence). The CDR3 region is CASSHSSLRGTGELFF. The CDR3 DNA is TGTGCCAGCAGCCACTCTTCCCTGAGAGGGACCGGGGAGCTGTTTTTT.

This CDR3 is CASSMRANEQFF. The CDR3 nucleotides read TGTGCCAGCAGCATGAGGGCCAATGAGCAGTTCTTC. The chain links TRBV9 to TRBJ2-1; tentatively, D is TRBD2 (5 bases). The V and J ends lost 4 bases and 6 bases respectively, with 8 bases between them. This CDR3 is 12 amino acids long. Germline V gene sequence: CDR1 SGDLS, CDR2 YYNGEE.

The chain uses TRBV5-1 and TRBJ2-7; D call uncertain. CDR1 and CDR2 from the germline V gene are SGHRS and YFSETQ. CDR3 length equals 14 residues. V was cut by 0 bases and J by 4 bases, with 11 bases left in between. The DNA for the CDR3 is TGCGCCAGCAGCTTGGAAACTAACCTGTACGAGCAGTACTTC. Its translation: CASSLETNLYEQYF. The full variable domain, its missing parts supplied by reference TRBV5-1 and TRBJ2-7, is KAGVTQTPRYLIKTRGQQVTLSCSPISGHRSVSWYQQTPGQGLQFLFEYFSETQRNKGNFPGRFSGRQFSNSRSEMNVSTLELGDSALYLCASSLETNLYEQYFGPGTRLTVT.

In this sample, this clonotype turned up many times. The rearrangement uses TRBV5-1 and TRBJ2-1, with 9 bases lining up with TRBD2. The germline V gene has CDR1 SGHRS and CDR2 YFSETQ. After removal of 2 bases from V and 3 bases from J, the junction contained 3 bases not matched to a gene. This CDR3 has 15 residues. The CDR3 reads CASSLQRGDYNEQFF. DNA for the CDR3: TGCGCCAGCAGCTTACAGCGGGGGGACTACAATGAGCAGTTCTTC. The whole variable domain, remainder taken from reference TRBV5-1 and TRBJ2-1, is KAGVTQTPRYLIKTRGQQVTLSCSPISGHRSVSWYQQTPGQGLQFLFEYFSETQRNKGNFPGRFSGRQFSNSRSEMNVSTLELGDSALYLCASSLQRGDYNEQFFGPGTRLTVL.

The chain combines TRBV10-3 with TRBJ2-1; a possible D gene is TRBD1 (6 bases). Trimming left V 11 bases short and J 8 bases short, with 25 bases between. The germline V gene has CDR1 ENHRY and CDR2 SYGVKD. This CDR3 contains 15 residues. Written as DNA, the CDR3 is TGTGCCGCCGGGCCGGGCACCCAGGGGTCGGATGAGCAGTTCTTC. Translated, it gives CAAGPGTQGSDEQFF.

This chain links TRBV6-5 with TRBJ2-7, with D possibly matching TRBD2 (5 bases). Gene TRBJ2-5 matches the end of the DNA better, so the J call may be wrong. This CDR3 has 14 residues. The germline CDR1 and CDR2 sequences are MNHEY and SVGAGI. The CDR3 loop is CASSRNTGLETQYF. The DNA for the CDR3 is TGTGCCAGCAGCCGCAATACGGGGTTGGAGACCCAGTACTTC.

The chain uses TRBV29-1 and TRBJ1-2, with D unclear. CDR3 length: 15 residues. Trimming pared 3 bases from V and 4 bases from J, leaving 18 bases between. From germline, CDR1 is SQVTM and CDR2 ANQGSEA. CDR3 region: CSVEVVGIRVYGYTF. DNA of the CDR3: TGCAGCGTTGAGGTGGTGGGAATACGGGTCTATGGCTACACCTTC.

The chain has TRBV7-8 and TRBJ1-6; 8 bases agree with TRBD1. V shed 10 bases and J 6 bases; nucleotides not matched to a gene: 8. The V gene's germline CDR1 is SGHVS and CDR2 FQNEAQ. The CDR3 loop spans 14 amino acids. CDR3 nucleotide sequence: TGTGCCACCCAGGGGGCATCGGGTAATTCACCCCTCCACTTT. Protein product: CATQGASGNSPLHF.

DNA of the CDR3: TGTGCCAGCAGTCAACCAGCCGCTAACTATGGCTACACCTTC. It specifies CASSQPAANYGYTF. This sequence joins TRBV28 and TRBJ1-2; D call uncertain. Trimming took off 5 bases at V and 0 bases at J, with 10 bases between the two ends. The length of the CDR3 is 14 residues. Germline CDR1 MDHEN, CDR2 SYDVKM.

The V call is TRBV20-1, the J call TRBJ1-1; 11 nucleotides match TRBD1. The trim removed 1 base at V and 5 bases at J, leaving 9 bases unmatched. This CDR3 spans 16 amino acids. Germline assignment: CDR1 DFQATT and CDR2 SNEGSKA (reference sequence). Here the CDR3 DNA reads TGCAGTGCTAGAGGGTCCAGGGGACAGGGGGGGACTGAAGCTTTCTTT. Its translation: CSARGSRGQGGTEAFF.

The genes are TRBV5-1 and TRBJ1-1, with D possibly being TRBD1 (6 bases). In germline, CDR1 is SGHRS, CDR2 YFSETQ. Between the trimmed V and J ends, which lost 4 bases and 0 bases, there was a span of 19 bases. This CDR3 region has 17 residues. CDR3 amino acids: CASSAGHQVLMNTEAFF. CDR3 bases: TGCGCCAGCAGCGCGGGACACCAGGTGCTAATGAACACTGAAGCTTTCTTT.

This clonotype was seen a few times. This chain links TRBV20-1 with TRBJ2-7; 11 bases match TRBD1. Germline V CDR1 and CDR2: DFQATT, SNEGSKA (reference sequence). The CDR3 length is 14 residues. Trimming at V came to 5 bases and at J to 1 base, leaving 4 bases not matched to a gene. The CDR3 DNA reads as TGCAGTGCTTGGGGACAGGGGGAATCCTACGAGCAGTACTTC. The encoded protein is CSAWGQGESYEQYF.

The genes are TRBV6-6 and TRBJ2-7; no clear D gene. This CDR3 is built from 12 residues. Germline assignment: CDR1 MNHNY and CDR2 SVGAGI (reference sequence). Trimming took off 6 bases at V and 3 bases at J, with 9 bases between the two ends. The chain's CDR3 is CASSPQDYEQYF. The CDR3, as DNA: TGTGCCAGCAGCCCCCAGGACTACGAGCAGTACTTC.

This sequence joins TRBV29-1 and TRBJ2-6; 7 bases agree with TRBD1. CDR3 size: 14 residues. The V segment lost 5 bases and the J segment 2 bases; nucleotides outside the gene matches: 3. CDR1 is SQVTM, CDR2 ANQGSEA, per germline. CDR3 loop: CSVFTGAGANVLTF. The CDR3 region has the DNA TGCAGCGTTTTTACAGGGGCTGGGGCCAACGTCCTGACTTTC.

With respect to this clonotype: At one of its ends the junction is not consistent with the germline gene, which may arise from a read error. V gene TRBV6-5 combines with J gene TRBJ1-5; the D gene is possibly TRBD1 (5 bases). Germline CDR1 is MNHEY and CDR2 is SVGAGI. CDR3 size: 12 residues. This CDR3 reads CASKGGNQPQHF. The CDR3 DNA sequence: TGCGCCAGCAAAGGGGGCAATCAGCCCCAGCATTTT.

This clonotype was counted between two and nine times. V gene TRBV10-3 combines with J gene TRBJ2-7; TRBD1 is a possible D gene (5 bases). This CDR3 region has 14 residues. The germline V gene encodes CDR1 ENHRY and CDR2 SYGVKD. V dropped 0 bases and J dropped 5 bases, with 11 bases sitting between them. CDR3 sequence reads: CAISESRGSDEQYF. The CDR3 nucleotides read TGTGCCATCAGTGAGTCAAGGGGATCGGACGAGCAGTACTTC.

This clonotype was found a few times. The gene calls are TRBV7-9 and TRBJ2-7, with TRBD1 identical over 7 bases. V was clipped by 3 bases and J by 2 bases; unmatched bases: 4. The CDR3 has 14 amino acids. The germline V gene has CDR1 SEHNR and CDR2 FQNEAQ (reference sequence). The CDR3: CASSFTGAAYEQYF. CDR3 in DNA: TGTGCCAGCAGCTTTACAGGGGCAGCCTACGAGCAGTACTTC.

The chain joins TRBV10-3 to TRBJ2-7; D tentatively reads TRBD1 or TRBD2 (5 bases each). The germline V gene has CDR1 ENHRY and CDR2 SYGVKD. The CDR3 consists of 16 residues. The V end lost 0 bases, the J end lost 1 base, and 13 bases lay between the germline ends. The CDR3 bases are TGTGCCATCAGTGAGTCGAGGGGACGCCGATCCTACGAGCAGTACTTC. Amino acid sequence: CAISESRGRRSYEQYF.